One and the same sample provided the 11 T cell receptor beta chains below, sequenced in a study of Ad26.COV2.S vaccination and SARS-CoV-2 variants. The repertoire was sequenced with immunoSEQ multiplex PCR; TCRdb's copy has only in-frame clones and lacks some. The profile shows around 140,000 clones, roughly 90% of them singletons. Sequencing used peripheral blood, obtained after recovery from COVID-19. The receptors derive from a human donor who had recovered from COVID-19.

The chain uses TRBV4-3 and TRBJ2-6; no definite D call. The V gene lost 1 base and the J gene lost 1 base, with 8 bases spanning the gap. CDR3 length: 16 residues. Germline loops: CDR1 LGHNA, CDR2 YSLEER. This chain's CDR3 is CASSQGWVSGANVLTF. The CDR3 region has the DNA TGCGCCAGCAGCCAAGGGTGGGTGTCTGGGGCCAACGTCCTGACTTTC.

This rearrangement joins TRBV6-1 to TRBJ1-1; perhaps TRBD1 as D (5 bases). Per the germline V gene, CDR1 is MNHNS and CDR2 is SASEGT. The CDR3 runs to 15 residues. The V end lost 2 bases, the J end lost 2 bases, and 12 bases lay between the germline ends. CDR3 region: CASSEWAGGNTEAFF. CDR3 nucleotides: TGTGCCAGCAGTGAATGGGCGGGGGGTAACACTGAAGCTTTCTTT.

The genes are TRBV11-3 and TRBJ1-1; D is uncertain. V gave up 4 bases and J gave up 8 bases, with 8 bases separating them. This CDR3 has 11 residues. The germline V gene has CDR1 SGHNT and CDR2 YENEEA. CDR3 sequence: CASSSGNEAFF. CDR3 nucleotide sequence: TGTGCCAGCAGCTCGGGTAACGAAGCTTTCTTT.

The V and J genes are TRBV6-1 and TRBJ2-3; possible D gene TRBD2, 5 bases. The CDR3 extends over 16 amino acids. Germline V gives CDR1 MNHNS, CDR2 SASEGT. V was pared by 3 bases and J by 4 bases, with 17 bases between. The CDR3 protein is CASSDRLAHLSDTQYF. CDR3 DNA: TGTGCCAGCAGTGATCGGCTAGCTCATCTTTCAGATACGCAGTATTTT.

This clone was detected once. The chain links TRBV29-1 to TRBJ2-4, with 10 bases that match TRBD2. The germline V gene has CDR1 SQVTM and CDR2 ANQGSEA. With 5 bases clipped from V and 1 base from J, the junction kept 8 bases outside the gene matches. CDR3 length: 16 residues. This CDR3 is CSVQRGGQVAKNIQYF. The CDR3 DNA follows: TGCAGCGTTCAGCGGGGGGGCCAGGTGGCCAAAAACATTCAGTACTTC.

This sequence joins TRBV7-9 and TRBJ2-5, with D tentatively TRBD2 (6 bases). The CDR3 covers 16 residues. The V gene's germline CDR1 is SEHNR and CDR2 FQNEAQ (reference sequence). V was cut by 1 base and J by 1 base, with 13 bases left in between. The CDR3 sequence: CASSLGPRGTQETQYF. Written as DNA, the CDR3 is TGTGCCAGCAGCTTAGGCCCCCGGGGGACCCAAGAGACCCAGTACTTC. Looking up the rest from reference TRBV7-9 and TRBJ2-5 gives the full variable domain: DTGVSQNPRHKITKRGQNVTFRCDPISEHNRLYWYRQTLGQGPEFLTYFQNEAQLEKSRLLSDRFSAERPKGSFSTLEIQRTEQGDSAMYLCASSLGPRGTQETQYFGPGTRLLVL.

Worth noting for this clone: This sample includes further DNA sequences coding for the same CDR3. The V and J genes are TRBV3-1 (or the pseudogene TRBV3-2) and TRBJ2-3; D perhaps matches TRBD1 (6 bases). This CDR3 is built from 15 residues. The germline gives CDR1 LGHDT, CDR2 YNNKEL (reference sequence). V lost 5 bases and J lost 3, with 15 bases in between. The CDR3 DNA reads TGTGCCAGCAGCAGAGGCCAGGGGCGGACAGATACGCAGTATTTT. It codes for CASSRGQGRTDTQYF.

V and J are TRBV19 and TRBJ2-3; 12 bases map to TRBD2. V trimming: 6 bases; J trimming: 4 bases; junction bases outside the gene matches: 5. Per the germline V gene, CDR1 is LNHDA and CDR2 is SQIVND (reference sequence). CDR3 size: 15 residues. The CDR3 reads CASRSTSGGSDTQYF. As DNA, the CDR3 is TGTGCCAGTAGATCGACTAGCGGGGGCTCAGATACGCAGTATTTT.

The CDR3 bases are TGTGCCAGCAGAAGACAGGGGTCCTTTTACGAGCAGTACTTC. Its translation: CASRRQGSFYEQYF. The V gene is TRBV28, the J gene TRBJ2-7; TRBD1 aligns across 8 bases. This CDR3 contains 14 residues. With V trimmed by 6 bases and J by 4 bases, 8 bases remained unmatched. Germline lookup yields CDR1 MDHEN and CDR2 SYDVKM.

This clone was counted a single time. This chain joins TRBV28 and TRBJ2-1, with D hard to call. The germline V gene encodes CDR1 MDHEN and CDR2 SYDVKM. V lost 8 bases, J lost 6 bases, and 23 bases lay in between. There are 16 residues in the CDR3. CDR3 region: CASSTGVTLRPNEQFF. CDR3 nucleotide sequence: TGTGCCAGCTCGACTGGGGTGACTCTCCGTCCCAATGAGCAGTTCTTC.

This chain joins TRBV5-5 and TRBJ2-7; D call uncertain. The CDR3 covers 15 residues. From germline, CDR1 is SGHKS and CDR2 YYEKEE (reference sequence). V was pared by 4 bases and J by 5 bases, with 19 bases between. In nucleotides, the CDR3 is TGTGCCAGCAGCCCTTATCGACCGGGCCAGGACGAGCAGTACTTC. Translated: CASSPYRPGQDEQYF.